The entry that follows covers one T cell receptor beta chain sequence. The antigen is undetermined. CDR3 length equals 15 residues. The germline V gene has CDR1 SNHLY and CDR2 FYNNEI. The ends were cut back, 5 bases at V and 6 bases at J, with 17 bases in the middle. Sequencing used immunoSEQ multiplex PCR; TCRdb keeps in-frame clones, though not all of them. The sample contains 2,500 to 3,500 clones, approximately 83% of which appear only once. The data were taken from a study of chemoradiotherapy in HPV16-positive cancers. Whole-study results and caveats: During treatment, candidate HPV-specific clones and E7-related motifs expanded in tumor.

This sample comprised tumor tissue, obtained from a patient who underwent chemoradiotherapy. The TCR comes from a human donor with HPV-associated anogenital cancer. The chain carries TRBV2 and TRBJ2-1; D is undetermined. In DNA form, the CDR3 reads TGTGCCAGCAGTATCGACAATGGTGTGATCAATGAGCAGTTCTTC. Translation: CASSIDNGVINEQFF.